The rows below give T cell receptor beta chains drawn from one sample of a study of T-cell reconstitution after alpha-beta-depleted transplantation in children. MiXCR, run by TCRdb on the PCR reads, gives a single entry per CDR3 protein. The table records roughly 790,000 distinct CDR3 sequences, roughly 15% of them present only once. This sample comprised PBMCs, mostly from graft donor cells, obtained 360 days after TCRalphabeta/CD19-depleted stem cell transplant. Source of these receptors: a male patient younger than 18 who had a stem cell transplant for acute lymphoblastic leukemia, so the T cells may come from the graft donor. CDR3s leave out the opening cysteine and the closing phenylalanine or tryptophan. The D gene is left open where the match is weak.

j_gene | d_gene | v_gene | CDR3aa
TRBJ2-1 | . | TRBV5-1 | ASSLVPAVSYNEQF
TRBJ2-1 | . | TRBV4-1 | ASSQVEWQIYNEQF
TRBJ2-7 | . | TRBV20-1 | SASQTGDYEQY
TRBJ2-5 | . | TRBV5-1 | ASSLGWGPQETQY
TRBJ2-1 | TRBD2 | TRBV3-1 | ASSQEARGSGSYNEQF
TRBJ2-1 | TRBD1 | TRBV7-9 | ASSLPGQANNEQF
TRBJ2-5 | TRBD2 | TRBV10-2 | ASSSSGRAQETQY
TRBJ2-5 | TRBD2 | TRBV7-9 | ASSLALAGIETQY
TRBJ2-1 | TRBD2 | TRBV5-1 | ASSLEAGVVNEQF
TRBJ1-5 | . | TRBV5-1 | ASSLAAGQPQH
TRBJ2-1 | TRBD2 | TRBV2 | ASSEAGGYPEQF
TRBJ2-1 | . | TRBV4-1 | ASSQEGASRF
TRBJ2-7 | TRBD2 | TRBV20-1 | SARAWTSGMNEQY
TRBJ2-7 | . | TRBV4-1 | ASSQDRRWGSYEQY
TRBJ2-1 | TRBD1 | TRBV7-9 | ASCRTGRYNEQF
TRBJ2-1 | TRBD1 | TRBV6-1 | ASSPRWTGGGEQF
TRBJ2-1 | TRBD2 | TRBV24-1 | ATSDRVAGGLNNEQF
TRBJ2-1 | TRBD2 | TRBV4-1 | ASSQALAETYNEQF
TRBJ2-5 | TRBD1 | TRBV5-1 | ASSPFPQGNGETQY
TRBJ1-1 | TRBD1 | TRBV7-9 | ASSDRDRGRTEAF
TRBJ2-5 | TRBD1 | TRBV18 | ASSPSQGALAQY
TRBJ2-7 | TRBD2 | TRBV20-1 | SARDIAGAIYEQY
TRBJ2-5 | TRBD1 | TRBV5-6 | ASSWTGFSAETQY
TRBJ2-7 | . | TRBV4-2 | ASSYGGNGAYEQY